The clone carrying this TCR beta chain has more than one count but fewer than ten. Its target is unknown. This sample was included in a study of response to subunit inactivated influenza vaccine. The study's findings and limits: The authors suggested that every seasonal influenza vaccination recruits few new T cells.

Deletions cut 7 bases from V and 0 bases from J, with 18 bases between. This CDR3 region has 15 residues. Germline values: CDR1 SQVTM, CDR2 ANQGSEA. Via MiXCR, TCRdb re-called the RT-PCR reads, giving one row per CDR3 protein. Of 400,000 to 650,000 distinct CDR3 sequences in the sample, approximately 7.8% were seen once. Sample: PBMCs from blood, taken roughly 24 months after vaccination. The source of this sequence is a man in his fifties or sixties who received an inactivated influenza vaccine. J is TRBJ1-2 and V is TRBV29-1; tentatively, D is TRBD1 (5 bases). The CDR3 here is CSGGTDAFSNYGYTF. For the CDR3, the DNA is TGCAGCGGAGGGACGGATGCTTTTTCTAACTATGGCTACACCTTC.